A single sample gave rise to the 29 T cell receptor beta chains below, sequenced in a study of blood T cell repertoires in COVID-19. Libraries were prepared by immunoSEQ multiplex PCR; TCRdb keeps only in-frame clonotypes and omits some of them. The sample comprises about 220,000 clones, more than 65% of which are singletons, and 3% to 4.5% rests with the top ten. The sequenced material came from peripheral blood. These receptors all come from a woman older than 75 with acute or convalescent COVID-19.

This chain connects TRBV24-1 to TRBJ2-1; TRBD2 agrees at 15 bases. J was trimmed by 7 bases and V by 3 bases; bases with no gene match: 9. Germline CDR1 and CDR2: KGHDR and SFDVKD. The CDR3 totals 18 residues. DNA for the CDR3: TGTGCCACCAGTGATACCTCCAGGACTAGCGGGGGGGGTAATGAGCAGTTCTTC. This translates into CATSDTSRTSGGGNEQFF.

The CDR3: CASSIVGGGTGELFF. Written as DNA, the CDR3 is TGTGCCAGTAGTATAGTAGGGGGGGGCACCGGGGAGCTGTTTTTT. The chain recombines TRBV19 with TRBJ2-2, with D tentatively TRBD2 (7 bases). This CDR3 region has 15 residues. The germline gives CDR1 LNHDA, CDR2 SQIVND (reference sequence). The V and J ends lost 1 base and 4 bases respectively, with 10 bases between them.

The chain joins TRBV27 to TRBJ2-5, with a tentative D call TRBD1 (5 bases). The CDR3 covers 14 residues. The V end was cut by 7 bases, the J end by 5 bases, with 17 bases between. The germline CDR1 and CDR2 sequences are MNHEY and SMNVEV (reference sequence). The CDR3 DNA follows: TGTGCCAGCACCCCCTCAACAGGAGCGGAGACCCAGTACTTC. Its translation is CASTPSTGAETQYF.

CDR3 sequence reads: CASSSPRTAGYGYTF. The CDR3 coding sequence is TGTGCCAGCAGCTCGCCCCGGACAGCAGGCTATGGCTACACCTTC. V is TRBV5-4 and J is TRBJ1-2; perhaps TRBD1 as D (6 bases). CDR1 SGHNT and CDR2 YYREEE come from the germline V gene (reference sequence). Trimming removed 3 bases from V and 4 bases from J, with 16 bases in between. The CDR3 has 15 amino acids.

The V gene is TRBV3-1 (or the pseudogene TRBV3-2), the J gene TRBJ1-6; D possibly corresponds to TRBD1 (6 bases). The germline V and J ends were trimmed by 5 bases and 2 bases, with 13 bases remaining between them. The CDR3 is made up of 16 amino acids. Germline CDR1 and CDR2: LGHDT and YNNKEL (reference sequence). The chain's CDR3 is CASSTGGATYNSPLHF. As DNA, the CDR3 is TGTGCCAGCAGCACCGGGGGGGCTACCTATAATTCACCCCTCCACTTT.

The chain links TRBV19 to TRBJ2-1; 8 nucleotides agree with TRBD1. The germline V gene encodes CDR1 LNHDA and CDR2 SQIVND (reference sequence). The CDR3 extends over 13 amino acids. V lost 7 bases to trimming and J lost 9 bases; unmatched junction nucleotides: 8. In nucleotides, the CDR3 is TGTGCCAGTACCCCGACAGGGGTGACTGAGCAGTTCTTC. Protein sequence: CASTPTGVTEQFF.

V gene TRBV4-1 combines with J gene TRBJ1-1; 8 nucleotides agree with TRBD1. The trim removed 3 bases at V and 2 bases at J, leaving 8 bases unmatched. The germline CDR1 and CDR2 sequences are MGHRA and YSYEKL. The CDR3 totals 16 residues. CDR3 nucleotide sequence: TGCGCCAGCAGCCAGGGGACAGGACGTTACAACACTGAAGCTTTCTTT. As protein: CASSQGTGRYNTEAFF.

The rearrangement joins TRBV5-4 to TRBJ2-3, with D possibly matching TRBD2 (6 bases). V was cut by 0 bases and J by 3 bases, with 8 bases left in between. Germline lookup yields CDR1 SGHNT and CDR2 YYREEE (reference sequence). CDR3 length: 14 residues. CDR3 nucleotide sequence: TGTGCCAGCAGCTTGGGGACTACTACAGATACGCAGTATTTT. Its translation is CASSLGTTTDTQYF.

The chain combines TRBV2 with TRBJ2-1; the match to TRBD2 covers 11 bases. The CDR3 covers 15 residues. Germline V gene sequence: CDR1 SNHLY, CDR2 FYNNEI. Trimming cost V 7 bases and J 7 bases; bases outside gene matches: 9. The CDR3 DNA reads TGTGCCAGCAACCAGGGACTAGCGGTAACTAATGAGCAGTTCTTC. Its translation is CASNQGLAVTNEQFF.

The chain uses TRBV29-1 and TRBJ1-2; 9 nucleotides align to TRBD1. The germline gives CDR1 SQVTM, CDR2 ANQGSEA. With V trimmed by 5 bases and J by 5 bases, 3 bases remained unmatched. The CDR3 runs 12 residues. DNA of the CDR3: TGCAGCGTTACCGGGACAGGGTATGGCTACACCTTC. This codes for CSVTGTGYGYTF.

V gene TRBV15 combines with J gene TRBJ2-2; TRBD2 might be the D (6 bases). This CDR3 has 17 residues. Germline loops: CDR1 LNHNV, CDR2 YYDKDF (reference sequence). V was cut by 0 bases and J by 1 base, with 12 bases left in between. CDR3 nucleotides: TGTGCCACCAGCAGAGATCGGGAGACAGTGAACACCGGGGAGCTGTTTTTT. Protein sequence: CATSRDRETVNTGELFF.

V is TRBV28 and J is TRBJ1-4, with 7 bases identical to TRBD1. Per the germline V gene, CDR1 is MDHEN and CDR2 is SYDVKM. The CDR3 runs 13 residues. Unmatched junction bases numbered 6, after V lost 6 bases and J lost 8 bases. CDR3 residues: CASRYRGGEKLFF. In DNA, the CDR3 is TGTGCCAGCAGATACAGGGGTGGGGAAAAACTGTTTTTT.

The chain combines TRBV6-4 with TRBJ2-7; 8 bases line up with TRBD2. The V gene end was trimmed by 4 bases and the J gene end by 2 bases; junction bases not matched to a gene: 7. Germline values: CDR1 MRHNA, CDR2 SNTAGT. This CDR3 region has 15 residues. The CDR3 loop reads CASSVWSGRAYEQYF. In DNA, the CDR3 is TGTGCCAGCAGTGTCTGGTCCGGGAGGGCCTACGAGCAGTACTTC.

The V and J genes are TRBV18 and TRBJ2-7; 15 bases match TRBD2. Germline V gene data show CDR1 as KGHSH and CDR2 as LQKENI. This CDR3 comprises 18 residues. Trimming at V came to 6 bases and at J to 2 bases, leaving 11 bases not matched to a gene. Here the CDR3 reads CASSPSGTSGGSAYEQYF. The CDR3 DNA follows: TGTGCCAGCTCTCCTTCCGGGACTAGCGGGGGGTCCGCCTACGAGCAGTACTTC.

This chain joins TRBV24-1 and TRBJ1-3, with 7 bases lining up with TRBD1. The ends lost 0 bases at V and 0 bases at J; junction bases unmatched: 16. Germline V CDR1 and CDR2: KGHDR, SFDVKD. The CDR3 is 21 residues long. The CDR3 sequence is CATSDLCRDRAILDSGNTIYF. CDR3 nucleotide sequence: TGTGCCACCAGTGATTTGTGCCGGGACAGAGCGATTTTGGACTCTGGAAACACCATATATTTT.

Turning to this clone: This CDR3 fails to terminate in the conserved phenylalanine or tryptophan, so it likely reflects a read error. No DNA is shown, since the ends of the CDR3 on it are uncertain; the CDR3 is the one TCRdb lists. The rearrangement links TRBV20-1 to TRBJ1-2. The CDR3 adds up to 9 amino acids, both ends counted. CDR1 is DFQATT, CDR2 SNEGSKA, per germline (reference sequence). The CDR3 loop reads CSASPPGGI.

J is TRBJ1-3 and V is TRBV11-2; D is unclear. The germline CDR1 and CDR2 sequences are SGHAT and FQNNGV. The CDR3 has 15 residues. V was shortened by 0 bases and J by 1 base, with 7 bases between the two germline ends. The CDR3 nucleotides read TGTGCCAGCAGCTTAGATTACGGGTCTGGAAACACCATATATTTT. Amino acids: CASSLDYGSGNTIYF.

This chain uses TRBV28 with TRBJ2-1; TRBD2 matches at 9 bases. V lost 3 bases to trimming and J lost 8 bases; unmatched junction nucleotides: 11. The CDR3 length is 16 residues. The germline gives CDR1 MDHEN, CDR2 SYDVKM. CDR3 nucleotide sequence: TGTGCCAGCAGTTTGGTTGGACTAGCGACTAGGTATGAGCAGTTCTTC. This encodes CASSLVGLATRYEQFF.

The J gene is TRBJ1-1, the V gene TRBV19; no definite D call. Trimming cost V 1 base and J 4 bases, with 10 bases left between them. The CDR3 is 14 amino acids. CDR1 is LNHDA and CDR2 is SQIVND in the germline V gene (reference sequence). CDR3 nucleotides: TGTGCCAGTAGTATAGCCGGCCCAGGCACTGAAGCTTTCTTT. It encodes CASSIAGPGTEAFF. The full variable domain, rest sourced from reference TRBV19 and TRBJ1-1, is DGGITQSPKYLFRKEGQNVTLSCEQNLNHDAMYWYRQDPGQGLRLIYYSQIVNDFQKGDIAEGYSVSREKKESFPLTVTSAQKNPTAFYLCASSIAGPGTEAFFGQGTRLTVV.

The chain links TRBV6-6 to TRBJ1-6; 10 nucleotides agree with TRBD1. V shed 6 bases and J 0 bases; nucleotides not matched to a gene: 2. Germline lookup yields CDR1 MNHNY and CDR2 SVGAGI (reference sequence). This CDR3 is 16 amino acids long. CDR3 loop: CASRRTGGSYNSPLHF. CDR3 sequence (DNA): TGTGCCAGCAGAAGGACAGGGGGCTCCTATAATTCACCCCTCCACTTT.

This chain links TRBV7-9 with TRBJ2-3; the match to TRBD2 covers 8 bases. Unmatched junction bases numbered 4, after V lost 5 bases and J lost 3 bases. In germline, CDR1 is SEHNR, CDR2 FQNEAQ (reference sequence). This CDR3 is 14 amino acids long. CDR3: CASSHSGATDTQYF. CDR3 nucleotides: TGTGCCAGCAGCCATAGCGGGGCTACAGATACGCAGTATTTT.

This clone was seen once. The chain employs TRBV28 and TRBJ1-1, with 7 positions matching TRBD1. This CDR3 spans 15 amino acids. Germline V gives CDR1 MDHEN, CDR2 SYDVKM. The trim removed 4 bases at V and 2 bases at J, leaving 7 bases unmatched. CDR3 nucleotides: TGTGCCAGCAGTTCTCCGGGACAGAGAAACACTGAAGCTTTCTTT. Protein sequence: CASSSPGQRNTEAFF. Full variable domain (outside the CDR3, taken from reference TRBV28 and TRBJ1-1): DVKVTQSSRYLVKRTGEKVFLECVQDMDHENMFWYRQDPGLGLRLIYFSYDVKMKEKGDIPEGYSVSREKKERFSLILESASTNQTSMYLCASSSPGQRNTEAFFGQGTRLTVV.

V and J are TRBV19 and TRBJ2-5, with D possibly TRBD2 on 6 matching bases. The CDR3 sequence is 12 residues long. Germline V gene data show CDR1 as LNHDA and CDR2 as SQIVND (reference sequence). V shed 10 bases and J shed 4 bases, with 13 bases lying between them. CDR3 protein: CATGSFGETQYF. CDR3 DNA: TGTGCCACCGGGAGTTTCGGAGAGACCCAGTACTTC.

This rearrangement joins TRBV18 to TRBJ1-2, with TRBD1 matching 8 bases. Trimming at V came to 4 bases and at J to 4 bases, leaving 8 bases not matched to a gene. Germline V gene data show CDR1 as KGHSH and CDR2 as LQKENI. The CDR3 loop spans 15 amino acids. The CDR3 DNA sequence: TGTGCCAGCTCACTGGGACAGGTCAGGGGCTATGGCTACACCTTC. It is translated as CASSLGQVRGYGYTF. Supplemented by reference TRBV18 and TRBJ1-2, the full variable domain reads NAGVMQNPRHLVRRRGQEARLRCSPMKGHSHVYWYRQLPEEGLKFMVYLQKENIIDESGMPKERFSAEFPKEGPSILRIQQVVRGDSAAYFCASSLGQVRGYGYTFGSGTRLTVV.

This clone showed up many times. This sample includes further DNA sequences coding for the same CDR3. The J gene is TRBJ1-2, the V gene TRBV19; no firm D call. The CDR3 sequence is 12 residues long. Germline CDR1 reads LNHDA; CDR2 reads SQIVND (reference sequence). Trimming removed 2 bases at V and 8 bases at J, with 9 bases between. The chain's CDR3 is CASSIRGSGYTF. The CDR3 region has the DNA TGTGCCAGTAGTATACGGGGTTCCGGCTACACCTTC.

V gene TRBV5-1 combines with J gene TRBJ1-2; D not resolved. Deletions cut 2 bases from V and 2 bases from J, with 10 bases between. CDR1 is SGHRS and CDR2 is YFSETQ in the germline V gene. The CDR3 is 14 residues long. Here the CDR3 reads CASSFEGRNYGYTF. The CDR3 DNA reads TGCGCCAGCAGCTTCGAAGGCAGGAACTATGGCTACACCTTC.

The chain links TRBV5-6 to TRBJ2-4; D is possibly TRBD1 (5 bases). Per the germline V gene, CDR1 is SGHDT and CDR2 is YYEEEE. The CDR3 has 16 amino acids. Trimming left V 4 bases short and J 2 bases short, with 16 bases between. CDR3 sequence reads: CASSHYPAGTKNIQYF. The CDR3 DNA is TGTGCCAGCAGCCACTATCCTGCAGGGACCAAAAACATTCAGTACTTC.

The gene calls are TRBV5-1 and TRBJ2-4; D is unresolved. V dropped 0 bases and J dropped 2 bases, with 18 bases sitting between them. The CDR3 is made up of 18 amino acids. Germline CDR1 SGHRS, CDR2 YFSETQ. The DNA of the CDR3 is TGCGCCAGCAGCTTGGCGTACACCGGAGATATGTCCAAAAACATTCAGTACTTC. This translates into CASSLAYTGDMSKNIQYF.

The chain is built from TRBV6-5 and TRBJ1-4; no definite D call. The V and J ends lost 6 bases and 8 bases respectively, with 13 bases between them. The CDR3 runs to 13 residues. The germline CDR1 and CDR2 sequences are MNHEY and SVGAGI. The CDR3 DNA follows: TGTGCCAGCAGGTCTACTCCGGAGGAAAAACTGTTTTTT. This encodes CASRSTPEEKLFF.